This TCR beta chain was observed in a study of technical replicates of blood from a few donors. This clone was seen once. With V trimmed by 5 bases and J by 4 bases, 8 bases remained unmatched. This CDR3 has 17 amino acids. Germline V gives CDR1 LNHNV, CDR2 YYDKDF (reference sequence). Libraries were prepared by immunoSEQ multiplex PCR; TCRdb keeps only in-frame clonotypes and omits some of them. The sample records about 59,000 clones, approximately 84% being singletons. This clonotype was sampled from a human donor in good health. Some clones in this sample may be carry-over from other donors' samples. The V and J genes are TRBV15 and TRBJ2-2; 12 bases fit TRBD1. Sequencing was done on a sample of PBMCs. Here the CDR3 reads CATSAFGTGGITGELFF. The CDR3 DNA reads TGTGCCACCAGCGCATTCGGGACAGGGGGCATCACCGGGGAGCTGTTTTTT. The full variable domain, rest sourced from reference TRBV15 and TRBJ2-2, is DAMVIQNPRYQVTQFGKPVTLSCSQTLNHNVMYWYQQKSSQAPKLLFHYYDKDFNNEADTPDNFQSRRPNTSFCFLDIRSPGLGDTAMYLCATSAFGTGGITGELFFGEGSRLTVL.